This entry lists 13 T cell receptor beta chains sequenced from one sample in a study of shared clonotypes between healthy human individuals. The assay was immunoSEQ multiplex PCR, and TCRdb's table has in-frame clones only and misses some. Of millions of clones listed, more than 90% are singletons. Sequencing used naive CD4+ T cells sorted from blood. Noted subset: CD45RA+ positively selected. The receptors were sampled from a man younger than 35 in good health.

The chain uses TRBV27 and TRBJ2-1; TRBD1 matches 7 bases. Germline CDR1 is MNHEY and CDR2 is SMNVEV (reference sequence). The CDR3 covers 16 residues. V was clipped by 4 bases and J by 0 bases; unmatched bases: 6. The CDR3 sequence: CASSSQGGNSYNEQFF. As DNA, the CDR3 is TGTGCCAGCAGTTCCCAAGGGGGCAACTCCTACAATGAGCAGTTCTTC.

With respect to this clone: One junction end does not reproduce the germline sequence, and a read error may be involved. The rearrangement links TRBV7-3 to TRBJ2-7, with TRBD1 matching over 12 bases. This CDR3 region has 16 residues. The germline gives CDR1 SGHTA, CDR2 FQGTGA. CDR3 bases: TGTGCCAGCAGTTTAAGTGGGACAGGGGGCTTCGACGAGCAGTACTTC. It codes for CASSLSGTGGFDEQYF.

The chain has TRBV10-1 and TRBJ2-2; 9 nucleotides align to TRBD2. V was pared by 11 bases and J by 6 bases, with 13 bases of the junction left unmatched. The germline gives CDR1 WNHNN, CDR2 SYGVQD (reference sequence). The CDR3 extends over 15 amino acids. The DNA for the CDR3 is TGCGCCGCTCCGTCAGGACTAGCGTCACCCGGGGAGCTGTTTTTT. Amino acid sequence: CAAPSGLASPGELFF.

The rearrangement uses TRBV19 and TRBJ2-2, with TRBD2 identical over 7 bases. Germline CDR1 LNHDA, CDR2 SQIVND (reference sequence). V gave up 2 bases and J gave up 4 bases; unmatched junction bases: 4. The CDR3 is 15 amino acids. As DNA, the CDR3 is TGTGCCAGTAGTATAACCTGGGGGGGCACCGGGGAGCTGTTTTTT. It codes for CASSITWGGTGELFF.

V usage is TRBV7-8 and J usage is TRBJ1-5; D is ambiguous. The CDR3 totals 12 residues. The V end lost 1 base, the J end lost 7 bases, and 5 bases lay between the germline ends. Germline CDR1 is SGHVS and CDR2 is FQNEAQ. CDR3 residues: CASSLDRQPQHF. The CDR3 DNA reads TGTGCCAGCAGCTTAGACCGACAGCCCCAGCATTTT.

The chain links TRBV7-9 to TRBJ2-5; TRBD2 matches 14 bases. V lost 1 base, J lost 5 bases, and 9 bases stayed unmatched. CDR1 is SEHNR and CDR2 is FQNEAQ in the germline V gene (reference sequence). The CDR3 loop spans 18 amino acids. CDR3 DNA sequence: TGTGCCAGCAGCTTAGGGGGACTAGCGGGGGCTAGTAAGGAGACCCAGTACTTC. Translating it yields CASSLGGLAGASKETQYF.

The V call is TRBV10-1, the J call TRBJ2-1; TRBD2 matches 10 bases. CDR3 size: 16 residues. The J segment lost 2 bases and the V segment lost 2 bases, leaving 3 bases of the junction unmatched. CDR1 and CDR2 (germline): WNHNN, SYGVQD (reference sequence). CDR3 region: CASSEASGGTYNEQFF. CDR3 in DNA: TGCGCCAGCAGTGAGGCTAGCGGGGGAACCTACAATGAGCAGTTCTTC.

This CDR3 is CASSLGTDTQYF. In DNA, the CDR3 is TGTGCCAGCAGCCTAGGGACAGATACGCAGTATTTT. The V gene is TRBV21-1, the J gene TRBJ2-3. TRBV21-1 is an annotated pseudogene. The CDR3 sequence is 12 residues long.

CDR3: CASFSGEYSPLHF. As DNA, the CDR3 is TGTGCCAGCTTTTCAGGGGAGTATTCACCCCTCCACTTT. The rearrangement joins TRBV18 to TRBJ1-6; D may be TRBD1 (6 bases). The ends were cut back, 7 bases at V and 8 bases at J, with 12 bases in the middle. Germline assignment: CDR1 KGHSH and CDR2 LQKENI. This CDR3 is 13 amino acids long. Full variable domain (remainder filled in from reference TRBV18 and TRBJ1-6): NAGVMQNPRHLVRRRGQEARLRCSPMKGHSHVYWYRQLPEEGLKFMVYLQKENIIDESGMPKERFSAEFPKEGPSILRIQQVVRGDSAAYFCASFSGEYSPLHFGNGTRLTVT.

In DNA, the CDR3 is TGTGCCAGCAGTGAGCTGGGACAGGGGCTGGAAAAACTGTTTTTT. This sequence encodes CASSELGQGLEKLFF. The chain carries TRBV2 and TRBJ1-4, with 10 bases fitting TRBD1. CDR1 and CDR2 (germline): SNHLY, FYNNEI. This CDR3 is 15 amino acids long. Trimming at V came to 3 bases and at J to 8 bases, leaving 6 bases not matched to a gene.

This rearrangement joins TRBV30 to TRBJ2-7; D remains unclear. The CDR3 totals 13 residues. Germline CDR1 is GTSNPN and CDR2 is SVGIG (reference sequence). The V and J ends lost 4 bases and 0 bases respectively, with 10 bases between them. CDR3 in amino acids: CAWKIPLSYEQYF. The DNA of the CDR3 is TGTGCCTGGAAAATACCGCTCTCCTACGAGCAGTACTTC.

This chain connects TRBV4-3 to TRBJ2-7; D gene ambiguous. The length of the CDR3 is 17 residues. Germline V gives CDR1 LGHNA, CDR2 YSLEER. V was pared by 0 bases and J by 0 bases, with 15 bases between. The CDR3 here is CASSQDWGSSSSYEQYF. CDR3 bases: TGCGCCAGCAGCCAAGATTGGGGTTCCTCAAGCTCCTACGAGCAGTACTTC.

This clone came up a few times. The chain has TRBV2 and TRBJ1-6; 7 positions agree with TRBD1. Germline assignment: CDR1 SNHLY and CDR2 FYNNEI. This CDR3 region has 13 residues. The ends lost 6 bases at V and 8 bases at J; junction bases unmatched: 4. The CDR3 spells CASRQGTDSPLHF. The CDR3 coding sequence is TGTGCCAGCAGACAGGGGACCGATTCACCCCTCCACTTT.